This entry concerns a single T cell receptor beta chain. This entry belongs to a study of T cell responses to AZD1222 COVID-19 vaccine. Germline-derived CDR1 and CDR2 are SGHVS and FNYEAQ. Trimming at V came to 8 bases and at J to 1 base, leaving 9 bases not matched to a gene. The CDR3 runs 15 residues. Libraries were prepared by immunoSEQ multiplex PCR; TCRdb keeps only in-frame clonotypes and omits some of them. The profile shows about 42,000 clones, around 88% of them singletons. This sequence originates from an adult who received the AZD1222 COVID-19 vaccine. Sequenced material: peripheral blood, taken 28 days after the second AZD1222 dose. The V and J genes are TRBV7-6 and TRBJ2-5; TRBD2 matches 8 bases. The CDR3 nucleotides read TGTGCCAGCGCTTTTGGTAGCGGGACCCAAGAGACCCAGTACTTC. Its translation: CASAFGSGTQETQYF.